Listed here are 26 T cell receptor beta chains from one sample, sequenced in a study of T cells in Graves' hyperthyroidism and ophthalmopathy. Amplification yielded TCR beta CDR3 regions, with RNA transcripts as the source. The HTBI primer set served for first-round RT-PCR of the TCR CDR3. Using its own MiXCR run on the multiplex PCR reads, TCRdb lists one record per CDR3 protein. This table has under 700,000 distinct CDR3 sequences, about half appearing once. Sequencing was done on a sample of peripheral blood or thyroid tissue (not recorded which). These receptors were obtained from a woman younger than 35 with Graves' hyperthyroidism.

This chain links TRBV13 with TRBJ2-2; the D is unclear. V was trimmed by 0 bases and J by 1 base, leaving 6 bases between them. Germline lookup yields CDR1 PRHDT and CDR2 FYEKMQ (reference sequence). The CDR3 is 15 amino acids. Here the CDR3 reads CASSLGNWNTGELFF. CDR3 sequence (DNA): TGTGCCAGCAGCTTAGGGAACTGGAACACCGGGGAGCTGTTTTTT.

This chain links TRBV7-9 with TRBJ2-7, with D possibly matching TRBD1 (5 bases). The V and J ends lost 5 bases and 3 bases respectively, with 14 bases between them. This CDR3 spans 14 amino acids. Germline V lookup: CDR1 SEHNR, CDR2 FQNEAQ (reference sequence). The CDR3 loop reads CASSQDVTVYEQYF. The CDR3 nucleotides are TGTGCCAGCAGCCAAGATGTGACAGTCTACGAGCAGTACTTC.

There are many counts of this clonotype. The J gene is TRBJ2-5, the V gene TRBV29-1; D is uncertain. The CDR3 is made up of 11 amino acids. Germline CDR1 and CDR2: SQVTM and ANQGSEA. V gave up 1 base and J gave up 3 bases, with 3 bases separating them. The CDR3 loop is CSVEGKETQYF. CDR3 DNA sequence: TGCAGCGTTGAAGGAAAAGAGACCCAGTACTTC.

V gene TRBV5-1 combines with J gene TRBJ2-7; TRBD1 aligns across 11 bases. Germline CDR1 reads SGHRS; CDR2 reads YFSETQ. CDR3 length: 14 amino acids. Trimming cost V 4 bases and J 6 bases; bases outside gene matches: 6. In DNA form, the CDR3 reads TGCGCCAGCAGCCCTGGGACAGGGGGGACCGAGCAGTACTTC. It is translated as CASSPGTGGTEQYF.

In this sample, this clonotype turned up a few times. The chain links TRBV25-1 to TRBJ2-2; 12 bases line up with TRBD2. The CDR3 is made up of 23 amino acids. Germline CDR1 and CDR2: MGHDK and SYGVNS. The junction had 19 bases not matched to a gene; V was cut back by 1 base and J by 1 base. As DNA, the CDR3 is TGTGCCAGCAGTGAATTTGGCCCGACAGGGCGTCGGACTAGCGGGGAGAACACCGGGGAGCTGTTTTTT. Its protein product is CASSEFGPTGRRTSGENTGELFF.

Many counts were recorded for this clonotype. V usage is TRBV5-8 and J usage is TRBJ1-1, with D possibly TRBD1 on 6 matching bases. This CDR3 contains 16 residues. Germline lookup yields CDR1 SGHTS and CDR2 YDEGEE. V shed 0 bases and J shed 3 bases, with 15 bases lying between them. Here the CDR3 DNA reads TGTGCCAGCAGCTTGGCCCCGCAACAGGGTGACACTGAAGCTTTCTTT. It yields the protein CASSLAPQQGDTEAFF.

This sequence joins TRBV7-8 and TRBJ1-3, with D possibly being TRBD1 (5 bases). This CDR3 contains 16 residues. In germline, CDR1 is SGHVS, CDR2 FQNEAQ. The V and J ends lost 6 bases and 0 bases respectively, with 15 bases between them. CDR3 nucleotides: TGTGCCAGCAGTTTGAACAGGAGGTACTCTGGAAACACCATATATTTT. Translated: CASSLNRRYSGNTIYF.

This sequence joins TRBV7-9 and TRBJ2-2; 8 bases map to TRBD1. Germline CDR1 reads SEHNR; CDR2 reads FQNEAQ (reference sequence). The CDR3 contains 14 residues. Trimming at V came to 6 bases and at J to 6 bases, leaving 6 bases not matched to a gene. The CDR3: CASSGGTGPGELFF. The CDR3, as DNA: TGTGCCAGCAGTGGGGGGACAGGACCCGGGGAGCTGTTTTTT.

This clonotype was seen more than once but under ten times. The rearrangement joins TRBV12-3 or TRBV12-4 to TRBJ1-1; D might be TRBD1 (6 bases). The CDR3 runs to 12 residues. Trimming shortened V by 5 bases and J by 4 bases, and 8 bases separated the two germline ends. CDR3 DNA sequence: TGTGCCAGCAGTGGGGACATCACTGAAGCTTTCTTT. It is translated as CASSGDITEAFF.

This clonotype has ten or more counts. The chain joins TRBV6-5 to TRBJ2-5; tentative D call: TRBD1 (6 bases). V lost 7 bases to trimming and J lost 1 base, with 16 bases between them. Germline V CDR1 and CDR2: MNHEY, SVGAGI. The length of the CDR3 is 15 residues. In DNA form, the CDR3 reads TGTGCCAGCAAATCTACCGGGACACCCCAAGAGACCCAGTACTTC. Protein: CASKSTGTPQETQYF.

A remark on this clonotype: Germline is not matched at one junction end, which may reflect a read error. V gene TRBV2 combines with J gene TRBJ2-2, with D perhaps TRBD2 (5 bases). The germline V gene encodes CDR1 SNHLY and CDR2 FYNNEI. This CDR3 contains 15 residues. The CDR3 nucleotides are TGTACCAGCAGTAGAGGACTGAAGAACACCGGGGAGCTGTTTTTT. Translating gives CTSSRGLKNTGELFF.

This chain uses TRBV5-1 with TRBJ2-5; 8 nucleotides align to TRBD2. V gave up 4 bases and J gave up 5 bases; unmatched junction bases: 13. The CDR3 contains 16 residues. Germline CDR1 reads SGHRS; CDR2 reads YFSETQ. CDR3 loop: CASSITPPGLGETQYF. In nucleotides, the CDR3 is TGCGCCAGCAGCATTACACCGCCGGGACTAGGGGAGACCCAGTACTTC.

The sample holds one count of this clonotype. This chain uses TRBV7-2 with TRBJ2-7; 7 bases line up with TRBD2. The J call may be faulty, since TRBJ2-1 better matches the DNA end. CDR1 is SGHTA, CDR2 FQGNSA, per germline. CDR3 size: 14 residues. The CDR3 DNA is TGTGCCAGCAGGTTCGGGGGGTCCTACAATGAGCAGTTCTTC. Translating it yields CASRFGGSYNEQFF.

A few counts support this clonotype. The genes are TRBV29-1 and TRBJ1-2; the match to TRBD1 covers 9 bases. The trim removed 7 bases at V and 8 bases at J, leaving 11 bases unmatched. The CDR3 totals 13 residues. In germline, CDR1 is SQVTM, CDR2 ANQGSEA. The CDR3 DNA follows: TGCAGCGCAGCCGGGACAGGGAGAGGCGGCTACACCTTC. Amino acids: CSAAGTGRGGYTF.

On this clonotype itself: This may be a read error: a much more frequent sequence differs by one nucleotide. The chain joins TRBV14 to TRBJ1-6; D unresolved. Trimming cost V 3 bases and J 13 bases, with 7 bases left between them. Germline values: CDR1 SGHDN, CDR2 FVKESK. The CDR3 loop spans 11 amino acids. The CDR3 coding sequence is TGTGCCAGCAGCCAGGGATATCCCCTCCACTTT. As protein: CASSQGYPLHF.

The genes are TRBV6-1 and TRBJ1-1; possibly TRBD1 for D (6 bases). With 2 bases removed from V and 3 bases from J, the gap between germline ends came to 16 bases. The CDR3 has 16 amino acids. Germline V gene data show CDR1 as MNHNS and CDR2 as SASEGT. CDR3 DNA: TGTGCCAGCAGTGAAACAGGGATTAGAGGGGACACTGAAGCTTTCTTT. Protein sequence: CASSETGIRGDTEAFF.

This clonotype came up many times. The V gene is TRBV20-1, the J gene TRBJ1-2; 9 bases align to TRBD1. V gave up 4 bases and J gave up 14 bases; unmatched junction bases: 8. The CDR3 consists of 11 residues. CDR1 and CDR2 (germline): DFQATT, SNEGSKA (reference sequence). CDR3 protein: CSAKLQGAGTF. Here the CDR3 DNA reads TGCAGTGCTAAACTACAGGGGGCTGGAACCTTC.

V is TRBV15 and J is TRBJ2-7, with 8 bases that match TRBD1. Germline values: CDR1 LNHNV, CDR2 YYDKDF (reference sequence). This CDR3 is 16 amino acids long. V lost 3 bases to trimming and J lost 7 bases; unmatched junction nucleotides: 14. The CDR3 DNA reads TGTGCCACCAGCAGGGAGCGGACAGGGACATATCGGGAGCAGTACTTC. It encodes CATSRERTGTYREQYF.

The V gene is TRBV6-1, the J gene TRBJ1-6; D might be TRBD1 (5 bases). Germline CDR1 reads MNHNS; CDR2 reads SASEGT. The CDR3 extends over 14 amino acids. V was shortened by 6 bases and J by 10 bases, with 16 bases between the two germline ends. CDR3 coding DNA: TGTGCCAGCAGGGTTGGGGGGGTTCGGTCACCCCTCCACTTT. Its protein is CASRVGGVRSPLHF.

The chain has TRBV25-1 and TRBJ1-5; D gene ambiguous. V was shortened by 1 base and J by 4 bases, with 8 bases between the two germline ends. The CDR3 is 14 residues long. Germline V gene sequence: CDR1 MGHDK, CDR2 SYGVNS. The CDR3 reads CASSESGWNQPQHF. DNA for the CDR3: TGTGCCAGCAGTGAATCCGGGTGGAATCAGCCCCAGCATTTT. Full variable domain (outside the CDR3, taken from reference TRBV25-1 and TRBJ1-5): EADIYQTPRYLVIGTGKKITLECSQTMGHDKMYWYQQDPGMELHLIHYSYGVNSTEKGDLSSESTVSRIRTEHFPLTLESARPSHTSQYLCASSESGWNQPQHFGDGTRLSIL.

The chain is built from TRBV7-3 and TRBJ2-5; 9 bases line up with TRBD2. Germline assignment: CDR1 SGHTA and CDR2 FQGTGA. J gave up 3 bases and V 5 bases, and 10 bases lay outside the gene matches. The CDR3 loop spans 16 amino acids. CDR3 in amino acids: CASSDTGTSKKETQYF. The CDR3 nucleotides read TGTGCCAGCAGCGATACCGGGACTAGCAAAAAAGAGACCCAGTACTTC.

About this clonotype itself: At one of its ends the junction is not consistent with the germline gene, which may arise from a read error. The chain recombines TRBV7-9 with TRBJ1-1, with TRBD1 identical over 7 bases. This CDR3 region has 14 residues. Germline V gene data show CDR1 as SEHNR and CDR2 as FQNEAQ (reference sequence). CDR3 nucleotides: TGTGCCGGCAGCAAGATGGGCGGACAGGCTGAAGCTTTCTTT. Residues: CAGSKMGGQAEAFF.

The chain is built from TRBV12-3 or TRBV12-4 and TRBJ2-5, with 7 nucleotides matching TRBD2. CDR3 size: 13 residues. Germline trimming cut 2 bases from V and 12 bases from J; bases unmatched to any gene: 9. As DNA, the CDR3 is TGTGCCAGCAGTTTACAGGCTAGCGGTGAGAAGTACTTC. As protein: CASSLQASGEKYF.

There are a few counts of this clonotype. The chain joins TRBV20-1 to TRBJ1-1; D call uncertain. Trimming pared 6 bases from V and 2 bases from J, leaving 13 bases between. This CDR3 has 13 residues. In germline, CDR1 is DFQATT, CDR2 SNEGSKA (reference sequence). DNA for the CDR3: TGCAGTGCACCCCGTTGGACCAACACTGAAGCTTTCTTT. Encoded protein: CSAPRWTNTEAFF.

This clonotype has more than one count but fewer than ten. The V gene is TRBV19, the J gene TRBJ1-1; weak D call: TRBD1 (6 bases). The V end was cut by 6 bases, the J end by 3 bases, with 11 bases between. Germline-derived CDR1 and CDR2 are LNHDA and SQIVND (reference sequence). This CDR3 region has 13 residues. CDR3 region: CASSGQRDTEAFF. The CDR3 nucleotides read TGTGCCAGTAGCGGACAGAGGGACACTGAAGCTTTCTTT.

The chain recombines TRBV15 with TRBJ2-5; no clear D gene. The CDR3 totals 12 residues. CDR1 is LNHNV, CDR2 YYDKDF, per germline (reference sequence). V lost 3 bases and J 4 bases, leaving 6 bases between the germline ends. Here the CDR3 reads CATSSLGETQYF. CDR3 DNA: TGTGCCACCAGCAGTCTAGGAGAGACCCAGTACTTC.